One sample yielded the 11 T cell receptor beta chains listed below, sequenced in a study of blood T cell repertoires in COVID-19. Clones were read by immunoSEQ multiplex PCR, and TCRdb kept only the in-frame ones, dropping some. The sample lists about 230,000 clones, more than 65% occurring once. Sequencing was carried out using peripheral blood. These receptors were taken from a woman of 80 years or more with acute or convalescent COVID-19.

Worth noting for this clone: The same CDR3 is also encoded by other DNA sequences in this sample. V is TRBV28 and J is TRBJ1-1, with a tentative D call TRBD1 (5 bases). V shed 3 bases and J shed 2 bases, with 7 bases lying between them. CDR1 is MDHEN and CDR2 is SYDVKM in the germline V gene. The CDR3 extends over 13 amino acids. In DNA, the CDR3 is TGTGCCAGCAGTTTGGGGGGTAACACTGAAGCTTTCTTT. This translates into CASSLGGNTEAFF. The complete variable domain, with remaining parts taken from reference TRBV28 and TRBJ1-1, reads DVKVTQSSRYLVKRTGEKVFLECVQDMDHENMFWYRQDPGLGLRLIYFSYDVKMKEKGDIPEGYSVSREKKERFSLILESASTNQTSMYLCASSLGGNTEAFFGQGTRLTVV.

The V and J genes are TRBV5-4 and TRBJ2-2, with 9 bases lining up with TRBD1. The junction had 4 bases not matched to a gene; V was cut back by 4 bases and J by 0 bases. The CDR3 runs to 16 residues. Germline V gene data show CDR1 as SGHNT and CDR2 as YYREEE (reference sequence). CDR3 in amino acids: CASSPGQGANTGELFF. CDR3 in DNA: TGTGCCAGCAGCCCGGGACAGGGCGCGAACACCGGGGAGCTGTTTTTT.

The V and J genes are TRBV6-5 and TRBJ2-7, with 9 bases matching TRBD1. Germline CDR1 reads MNHEY; CDR2 reads SVGAGI. The CDR3 sequence is 14 residues long. V was pared by 6 bases and J by 3 bases, with 6 bases of the junction left unmatched. CDR3 coding DNA: TGTGCCAGCAGCACCGACAGGGGGTTCTACGAGCAGTACTTC. This codes for CASSTDRGFYEQYF.

This chain uses TRBV4-1 with TRBJ2-1; 7 nucleotides line up with TRBD2. CDR1 MGHRA and CDR2 YSYEKL come from the germline V gene. This CDR3 is 17 amino acids long. J gave up 0 bases and V 6 bases, and 11 bases lay outside the gene matches. CDR3 coding DNA: TGCGCCAGCAGTAAGGAGGGAGGGCTGAACTCCTACAATGAGCAGTTCTTC. Translated: CASSKEGGLNSYNEQFF.

CDR3 region: CASCRDYFTDTQYF. The DNA for the CDR3 is TGTGCCAGCTGCCGGGACTATTTCACAGATACGCAGTATTTT. This chain connects TRBV2 to TRBJ2-3, with 7 bases matching TRBD2. The CDR3 contains 14 residues. Trimming cost V 8 bases and J 2 bases; bases outside gene matches: 7. Germline lookup yields CDR1 SNHLY and CDR2 FYNNEI.

The chain has TRBV7-9 and TRBJ1-5; D unclear. Germline CDR1 is SEHNR and CDR2 is FQNEAQ (reference sequence). V lost 1 base and J 2 bases, leaving 6 bases between the germline ends. The CDR3 is made up of 14 amino acids. For the CDR3, the DNA is TGTGCCAGCAGCTTAGACCAGGGCAATCAGCCCCAGCATTTT. This codes for CASSLDQGNQPQHF.

The chain recombines TRBV10-1 with TRBJ2-1, with TRBD2 matching 7 bases. The germline V gene has CDR1 WNHNN and CDR2 SYGVQD (reference sequence). J was trimmed by 6 bases and V by 4 bases; bases with no gene match: 3. This CDR3 comprises 13 residues. The CDR3 bases are TGCGCCAGCAGTGGACTAGCTCTCAATGAGCAGTTCTTC. Encoded protein: CASSGLALNEQFF.

The chain uses TRBV5-1 and TRBJ2-5; 9 bases match TRBD2. The CDR3 has 19 amino acids. V trimming: 0 bases; J trimming: 2 bases; junction bases outside the gene matches: 14. Germline CDR1 SGHRS, CDR2 YFSETQ. As DNA, the CDR3 is TGCGCCAGCAGCTTGGCCTTGGGCGGGGGGGCGAAAGGGCAAGAGACCCAGTACTTC. It yields the protein CASSLALGGGAKGQETQYF.

The chain carries TRBV24-1 and TRBJ2-6, with D maybe TRBD2 (7 bases). With 4 bases removed from V and 2 bases from J, the gap between germline ends came to 11 bases. This CDR3 is 16 amino acids long. CDR1 KGHDR and CDR2 SFDVKD come from the germline V gene. CDR3 sequence (DNA): TGTGCCACCAGTGAGACCGGGGGGCCTGGGGCCAACGTCCTGACTTTC. Residues: CATSETGGPGANVLTF.

V gene TRBV5-5 combines with J gene TRBJ1-5; TRBD1 might be the D (6 bases). V was clipped by 4 bases and J by 5 bases, with 16 bases between them. Germline lookup yields CDR1 SGHKS and CDR2 YYEKEE (reference sequence). The length of the CDR3 is 15 residues. The CDR3 DNA reads TGTGCCAGCAGCCCGAGAGGGGGAGGGGATCAGCCCCAGCATTTT. It codes for CASSPRGGGDQPQHF.

This clone has more than one count but fewer than ten. The gene calls are TRBV19 and TRBJ2-1; D not certain. The germline gives CDR1 LNHDA, CDR2 SQIVND (reference sequence). The CDR3 has 15 amino acids. V lost 0 bases, J lost 4 bases, and 10 bases lay in between. The CDR3 spells CASSIELLTYNEQFF. CDR3 bases: TGTGCCAGTAGTATAGAACTCCTAACTTACAATGAGCAGTTCTTC. Full variable domain (outside the CDR3, taken from reference TRBV19 and TRBJ2-1): DGGITQSPKYLFRKEGQNVTLSCEQNLNHDAMYWYRQDPGQGLRLIYYSQIVNDFQKGDIAEGYSVSREKKESFPLTVTSAQKNPTAFYLCASSIELLTYNEQFFGPGTRLTVL.